The source of this TCR beta chain is a study of T cell repertoires in cytomegalovirus infection. Across the study: Evidence of both CMV infection and a matching HLA type came from public TCR beta signatures.

Trimming cost V 4 bases and J 7 bases, with 13 bases left between them. This CDR3 comprises 14 residues. Germline values: CDR1 KGHDR, CDR2 SFDVKD. TCRdb redid the calling of the reads with MiXCR, one entry per CDR3 protein. This table has 650,000 to 900,000 distinct CDR3 sequences, around 29% appearing once. This clonotype was seen only a few times. Its antigen is not known. Study conclusions and caveats: Individuals carrying CMV plus the relevant HLA were identified by cumulative frequency of public TCR beta families. Across the ex vivo response, the dominant clonotypes were HLA-C-restricted CMV-specific TCR beta clonotypes.

Sample: cultured CD8+ T cells from PBMCs, taken from culture after CMV antigen stimulation. The TCR originated in a human donor in good health (CMV status not recorded). Some clones in this sample may be carry-over from other donors' samples. This chain connects TRBV24-1 to TRBJ1-5; D is unclear. For the CDR3, the DNA is TGTGCCACCAGTGACCCCGCGGTAGGGCAGCCCCAGCATTTT. Translating it yields CATSDPAVGQPQHF.